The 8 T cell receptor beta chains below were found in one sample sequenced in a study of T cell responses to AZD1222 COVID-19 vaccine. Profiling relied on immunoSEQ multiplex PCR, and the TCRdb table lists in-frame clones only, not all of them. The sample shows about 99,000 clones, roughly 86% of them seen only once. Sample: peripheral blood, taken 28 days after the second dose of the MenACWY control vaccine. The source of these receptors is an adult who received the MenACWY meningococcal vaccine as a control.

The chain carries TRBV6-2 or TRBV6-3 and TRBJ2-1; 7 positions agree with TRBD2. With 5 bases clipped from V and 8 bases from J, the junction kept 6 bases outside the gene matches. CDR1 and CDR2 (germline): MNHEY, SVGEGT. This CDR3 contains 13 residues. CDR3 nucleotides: TGTGCCAGCAGTCCGCAGGCGGGGGATGAGCAGTTCTTC. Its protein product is CASSPQAGDEQFF.

The CDR3 DNA sequence: TGTGCCAGCAGCCCCCAAATGACAGTCTATGGCTACACCTTC. Its translation is CASSPQMTVYGYTF. The chain has TRBV11-2 and TRBJ1-2; D may be TRBD1 (5 bases). The germline gives CDR1 SGHAT, CDR2 FQNNGV. Trimming took off 5 bases at V and 4 bases at J, with 14 bases between the two ends. The CDR3 length is 14 residues.

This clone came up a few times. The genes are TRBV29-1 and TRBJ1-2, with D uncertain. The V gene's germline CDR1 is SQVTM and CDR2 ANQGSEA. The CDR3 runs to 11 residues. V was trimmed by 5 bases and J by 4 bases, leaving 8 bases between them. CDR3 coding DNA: TGCAGCGTTTCTTACCTCTATGGCTACACCTTC. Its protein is CSVSYLYGYTF.

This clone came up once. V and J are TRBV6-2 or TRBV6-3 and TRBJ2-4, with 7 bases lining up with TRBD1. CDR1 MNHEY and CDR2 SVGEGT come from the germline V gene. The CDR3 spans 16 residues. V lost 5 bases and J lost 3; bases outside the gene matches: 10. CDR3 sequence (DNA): TGTGCCAGCAGTCAAAGACAGGGTCGGATCAAAAACATTCAGTACTTC. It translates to CASSQRQGRIKNIQYF.

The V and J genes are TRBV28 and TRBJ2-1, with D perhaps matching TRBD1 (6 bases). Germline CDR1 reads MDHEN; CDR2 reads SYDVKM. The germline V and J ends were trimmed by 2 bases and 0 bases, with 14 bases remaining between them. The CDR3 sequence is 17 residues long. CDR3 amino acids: CASSLGGLGASYNEQFF. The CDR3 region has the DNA TGTGCCAGCAGTTTAGGGGGTCTGGGGGCCTCCTACAATGAGCAGTTCTTC.

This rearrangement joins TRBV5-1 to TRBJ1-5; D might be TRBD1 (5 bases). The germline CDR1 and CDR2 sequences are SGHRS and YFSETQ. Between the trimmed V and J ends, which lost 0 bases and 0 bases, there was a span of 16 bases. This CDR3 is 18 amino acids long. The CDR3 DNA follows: TGCGCCAGCAGCTTGGCCGACCGAACAGGAGATAGCAATCAGCCCCAGCATTTT. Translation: CASSLADRTGDSNQPQHF.

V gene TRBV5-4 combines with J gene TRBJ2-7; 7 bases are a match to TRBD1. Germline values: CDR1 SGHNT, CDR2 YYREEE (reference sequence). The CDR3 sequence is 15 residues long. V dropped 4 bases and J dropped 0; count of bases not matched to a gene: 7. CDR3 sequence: CASSTWTGSSYEQYF. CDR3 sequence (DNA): TGTGCCAGCAGCACCTGGACAGGAAGCTCCTACGAGCAGTACTTC.

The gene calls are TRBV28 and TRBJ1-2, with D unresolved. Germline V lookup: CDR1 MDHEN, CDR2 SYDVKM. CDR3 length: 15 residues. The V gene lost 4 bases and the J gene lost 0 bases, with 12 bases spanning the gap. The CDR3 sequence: CASSSPPGTNYGYTF. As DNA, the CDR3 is TGTGCCAGCAGTTCTCCGCCAGGAACTAACTATGGCTACACCTTC.